Listed here are 31 T cell receptor beta chains from one sample, sequenced in a study of shared clonotypes between healthy human individuals. Measured with immunoSEQ multiplex PCR; TCRdb has only the in-frame clones, and not every one. Here the sample spans around 700,000 clones, about 80% being singletons. Sequencing was performed on memory CD4+ T cells sorted from blood. Documented subset: CD45RA-negative fraction. The receptors derive from a woman aged 25 to 39 in good health.

This clone was seen a few times. The chain recombines TRBV10-2 with TRBJ1-2; 11 bases are a match to TRBD1. Trimming at V came to 6 bases and at J to 0 bases, leaving 3 bases not matched to a gene. The germline V gene has CDR1 WSHSY and CDR2 SAAADI. The CDR3 spans 15 residues. In nucleotides, the CDR3 is TGCGCCAGCAGGACGGGACAGGGGGCTAACTATGGCTACACCTTC. Translating it yields CASRTGQGANYGYTF.

This clone came up once. The genes are TRBV6-5 and TRBJ2-3, with D perhaps TRBD1 (5 bases). The CDR3 runs 13 residues. The V gene lost 5 bases and the J gene lost 2 bases, with 8 bases spanning the gap. Germline V gives CDR1 MNHEY, CDR2 SVGAGI. The DNA of the CDR3 is TGTGCCAGCAGTAGACAGCTCACAGATACGCAGTATTTT. It specifies CASSRQLTDTQYF.

The table lists this clone with a count of one. The genes are TRBV5-1 and TRBJ2-5; D is perhaps TRBD1 or TRBD2 (5 bases each). This CDR3 comprises 14 residues. Per germline, CDR1 SGHRS and CDR2 YFSETQ. V dropped 1 base and J dropped 9 bases, with 16 bases sitting between them. The CDR3, as DNA: TGCGCCAGCAGCTTGCGGGACCGAGGAAGGGCCCAGTACTTC. It codes for CASSLRDRGRAQYF.

This clone was seen a single time. The chain uses TRBV28 and TRBJ1-5; D gene uncertain. Trimming shortened V by 5 bases and J by 11 bases, and 13 bases separated the two germline ends. Germline-derived CDR1 and CDR2 are MDHEN and SYDVKM. This CDR3 is built from 12 residues. CDR3 nucleotides: TGTGCCAGCAGTCCCGGACGGCTGGCCCAGCATTTT. Protein: CASSPGRLAQHF.

Concerning this clone: Other DNA sequences in the same sample also yield this CDR3. The V gene is TRBV7-9, the J gene TRBJ2-1, with D perhaps TRBD2 (6 bases). This CDR3 comprises 16 residues. Trimming stripped 3 bases from V and 0 bases from J, with 12 bases between. Germline CDR1 and CDR2: SEHNR and FQNEAQ (reference sequence). The CDR3 bases are TGTGCCAGCAGCTTGGGCGGGAAGTCCTCCTACAATGAGCAGTTCTTC. Protein sequence: CASSLGGKSSYNEQFF.

The chain combines TRBV30 with TRBJ2-7; 8 nucleotides line up with TRBD1. In germline, CDR1 is GTSNPN, CDR2 SVGIG (reference sequence). V was clipped by 3 bases and J by 5 bases; unmatched bases: 9. CDR3 length: 14 amino acids. The CDR3 loop is CAWSRLARGHEQYF. The CDR3, as DNA: TGTGCCTGGAGCAGGTTAGCCAGGGGGCACGAGCAGTACTTC.

About this clone: A read error may be the cause here, since a much bigger clone is one base away. The sample carries other DNA sequences with the same CDR3. This chain joins TRBV5-1 and TRBJ1-1, with 11 bases lining up with TRBD1. Trimming cost V 4 bases and J 4 bases; bases outside gene matches: 3. Germline V lookup: CDR1 SGHRS, CDR2 YFSETQ. This CDR3 has 14 amino acids. CDR3 DNA: TGCGCCAGCAGCCCTGGGACAGGGGGCACTGAAGCTTTCTTT. It specifies CASSPGTGGTEAFF.

The gene calls are TRBV5-5 and TRBJ1-3, with 7 bases lining up with TRBD1. The germline gives CDR1 SGHKS, CDR2 YYEKEE (reference sequence). This CDR3 spans 15 amino acids. V lost 0 bases to trimming and J lost 8 bases; unmatched junction nucleotides: 8. The CDR3 DNA reads TGTGCCAGCAGCTTGGGTGGACAGGCGGCAGACACCATATATTTT. Translating gives CASSLGGQAADTIYF. The full variable domain, in which reference TRBV5-5 and TRBJ1-3 provide the parts outside the CDR3, is DAGVTQSPTHLIKTRGQQVTLRCSPISGHKSVSWYQQVLGQGPQFIFQYYEKEERGRGNFPDRFSARQFPNYSSELNVNALLLGDSALYLCASSLGGQAADTIYFGEGSWLTVV.

The V gene is TRBV2, the J gene TRBJ2-5; D may be TRBD1 (5 bases). This CDR3 contains 13 residues. The V end lost 7 bases, the J end lost 4 bases, and 13 bases lay between the germline ends. Per the germline V gene, CDR1 is SNHLY and CDR2 is FYNNEI. CDR3 sequence reads: CASTPGQGETQYF. CDR3 DNA: TGTGCCAGCACTCCTGGACAAGGAGAGACCCAGTACTTC.

The chain links TRBV18 to TRBJ2-6; D gene ambiguous. The CDR3 runs 15 residues. Trimming cost V 3 bases and J 4 bases, with 10 bases left between them. Germline CDR1 is KGHSH and CDR2 is LQKENI. Written as DNA, the CDR3 is TGTGCCAGCTCACCGGTGGTTACAGGGGCCAACGTCCTGACTTTC. It yields the protein CASSPVVTGANVLTF.

This clone was picked up a small number of times. The V call is TRBV11-1, the J call TRBJ2-7, with no clear D. Trimming removed 4 bases at V and 0 bases at J, with 13 bases between. The CDR3 is made up of 15 amino acids. Germline V gene lookup returns CDR1 SGHAT and CDR2 FQDESV (reference sequence). The CDR3 sequence: CASSSRTTGSYEQYF. The CDR3, as DNA: TGTGCCAGCAGCTCACGTACGACTGGCTCCTACGAGCAGTACTTC.

The CDR3 loop is CAIRGDSGRDVEQFF. In nucleotides, the CDR3 is TGTGCCATCAGGGGGGACAGCGGGAGGGACGTTGAGCAGTTCTTC. J is TRBJ2-1 and V is TRBV10-3; 10 nucleotides line up with TRBD2. CDR1 is ENHRY, CDR2 SYGVKD, per germline. This CDR3 region has 15 residues. V lost 6 bases, J lost 9 bases, and 11 bases stayed unmatched.

V usage is TRBV30 and J usage is TRBJ1-5, with D perhaps matching TRBD1 (5 bases). V dropped 3 bases and J dropped 6 bases, with 9 bases sitting between them. CDR3 length: 12 amino acids. Germline-derived CDR1 and CDR2 are GTSNPN and SVGIG (reference sequence). The CDR3 is CAWRGGSQPQHF. DNA for the CDR3: TGTGCCTGGAGGGGGGGAAGTCAGCCCCAGCATTTT. Supplemented by reference TRBV30 and TRBJ1-5, the full variable domain reads SQTIHQWPATLVQPVGSPLSLECTVEGTSNPNLYWYRQAAGRGLQLLFYSVGIGQISSEVPQNLSASRPQDRQFILSSKKLLLSDSGFYLCAWRGGSQPQHFGDGTRLSIL.

A word on this clone: One end of the junction does not line up with germline, which may come from a read error. V and J are TRBV6-1 and TRBJ2-7; D is unresolved. Germline V gene data show CDR1 as MNHNS and CDR2 as SASEGT. The CDR3 contains 12 residues. The CDR3 bases are TGTGCCAGCAGTGAACTATTGTCAGTAAAACACTTC. Translated: CASSELLSVKHF.

The chain has TRBV7-9 and TRBJ1-2; 7 bases line up with TRBD1. CDR3 size: 16 residues. CDR1 is SEHNR and CDR2 is FQNEAQ in the germline V gene (reference sequence). J gave up 5 bases and V 1 base, and 10 bases lay outside the gene matches. DNA of the CDR3: TGTGCCAGCAGCTTAGTAGGCGGGACAGAAAGATATGGCTACACCTTC. Its protein product is CASSLVGGTERYGYTF. The full variable domain, with the rest looked up from reference TRBV7-9 and TRBJ1-2, is DTGVSQNPRHKITKRGQNVTFRCDPISEHNRLYWYRQTLGQGPEFLTYFQNEAQLEKSRLLSDRFSAERPKGSFSTLEIQRTEQGDSAMYLCASSLVGGTERYGYTFGSGTRLTVV.

This chain uses TRBV6-6 with TRBJ2-5; D gene unclear. Germline V gene lookup returns CDR1 MNHNY and CDR2 SVGAGI (reference sequence). V gave up 2 bases and J gave up 1 base, with 8 bases separating them. This CDR3 has 14 residues. Here the CDR3 DNA reads TGTGCCAGCAGTTACCAGGCGCCCCAAGAGACCCAGTACTTC. It translates to CASSYQAPQETQYF.

This CDR3 is CASSQDRQGLGTDTQYF. As DNA, the CDR3 is TGCGCCAGCAGCCAAGATCGCCAGGGTCTTGGCACAGATACGCAGTATTTT. This chain connects TRBV4-1 to TRBJ2-3; D is possibly TRBD1 (5 bases). The CDR3 covers 17 residues. Trimming left V 0 bases short and J 1 base short, with 14 bases between. Germline CDR1 is MGHRA and CDR2 is YSYEKL.

The rearrangement joins TRBV5-1 to TRBJ2-2; the match to TRBD2 covers 10 bases. CDR3 length: 17 residues. The V segment lost 0 bases and the J segment 0 bases; nucleotides outside the gene matches: 2. The germline gives CDR1 SGHRS, CDR2 YFSETQ. CDR3 residues: CASSLATSGTNTGELFF. The CDR3 DNA is TGCGCCAGCAGCTTGGCAACTAGCGGGACGAACACCGGGGAGCTGTTTTTT.

In this sample, this clone turned up once. The V gene is TRBV6-1, the J gene TRBJ1-5; no firm D call. The CDR3 has 13 amino acids. V lost 4 bases to trimming and J lost 10 bases, with 14 bases between them. Germline V CDR1 and CDR2: MNHNS, SASEGT. In DNA form, the CDR3 reads TGTGCCAGCAGTGTAACAGTTTCTCTACCCCAGCATTTT. Translated: CASSVTVSLPQHF.

There are a few counts of this clone. J is TRBJ2-3 and V is TRBV4-2, with 7 positions matching TRBD2. CDR1 LGHNA and CDR2 YNFKEQ come from the germline V gene. The CDR3 totals 17 residues. Trimming at V came to 1 base and at J to 0 bases, leaving 7 bases not matched to a gene. The CDR3 sequence is CASSQVSSGYSTDTQYF. The DNA of the CDR3 is TGTGCCAGCAGCCAAGTCTCTAGCGGATATAGCACAGATACGCAGTATTTT.

This clone was counted between two and nine times. The rearrangement uses TRBV2 and TRBJ2-7, with 9 bases fitting TRBD2. Germline lookup yields CDR1 SNHLY and CDR2 FYNNEI. After removal of 7 bases from V and 4 bases from J, the junction contained 5 bases not matched to a gene. The CDR3 has 13 residues. Written as DNA, the CDR3 is TGTGCCAGCATCGGGACTAGCTTTTACGAGCAGTACTTC. It translates to CASIGTSFYEQYF.

The chain carries TRBV5-1 and TRBJ2-1; D not resolved. Germline V gene lookup returns CDR1 SGHRS and CDR2 YFSETQ. The CDR3 totals 15 residues. V lost 4 bases and J 0 bases, leaving 11 bases between the germline ends. The CDR3 DNA sequence: TGCGCCAGCAGCGTGAGCAGTAGCTCCTACAATGAGCAGTTCTTC. Encoded protein: CASSVSSSSYNEQFF.

This rearrangement joins TRBV9 to TRBJ2-7; D tentatively reads TRBD1 or TRBD2 (5 bases each). Trimming removed 0 bases from V and 0 bases from J, with 7 bases in between. CDR1 SGDLS and CDR2 YYNGEE come from the germline V gene. This CDR3 comprises 14 residues. CDR3 sequence: CASSVGDASYEQYF. CDR3 DNA: TGTGCCAGCAGCGTAGGGGACGCCTCCTACGAGCAGTACTTC.

V is TRBV27 and J is TRBJ2-4; D possibly corresponds to TRBD1 (6 bases). Germline V lookup: CDR1 MNHEY, CDR2 SMNVEV (reference sequence). V lost 5 bases to trimming and J lost 5 bases, with 10 bases between them. The CDR3 is 13 amino acids. The CDR3 is CASSNGQQNIQYF. The CDR3 region has the DNA TGTGCCAGCAGTAATGGACAGCAAAACATTCAGTACTTC.

This chain uses TRBV7-9 with TRBJ1-2; D may be TRBD1 (6 bases). The length of the CDR3 is 14 residues. Germline values: CDR1 SEHNR, CDR2 FQNEAQ (reference sequence). The germline V and J ends were trimmed by 5 bases and 1 base, with 11 bases remaining between them. CDR3 amino acids: CASSPDSLNYGYTF. Written as DNA, the CDR3 is TGTGCCAGCAGCCCGGACAGCCTTAACTATGGCTACACCTTC. Together with reference TRBV7-9 and TRBJ1-2, the CDR3 gives the full variable domain: DTGVSQNPRHKITKRGQNVTFRCDPISEHNRLYWYRQTLGQGPEFLTYFQNEAQLEKSRLLSDRFSAERPKGSFSTLEIQRTEQGDSAMYLCASSPDSLNYGYTFGSGTRLTVV.

The rearrangement links TRBV5-4 to TRBJ2-3; D is unresolved. Germline lookup yields CDR1 SGHNT and CDR2 YYREEE (reference sequence). Between the trimmed V and J ends, which lost 0 bases and 5 bases, there was a span of 10 bases. CDR3 length: 14 residues. Here the CDR3 DNA reads TGTGCCAGCAGCTTGGTAGGCTTTATAGATACGCAGTATTTT. Its protein product is CASSLVGFIDTQYF.

The V and J genes are TRBV5-1 and TRBJ1-1, with 7 bases that match TRBD1. The length of the CDR3 is 15 residues. Germline V CDR1 and CDR2: SGHRS, YFSETQ. The junction had 6 bases not matched to a gene; V was cut back by 0 bases and J by 4 bases. DNA for the CDR3: TGCGCCAGCAGCTTGGTGGCAGGGGGAGGCACTGAAGCTTTCTTT. It specifies CASSLVAGGGTEAFF.

This sequence joins TRBV7-8 and TRBJ2-7; TRBD1 or TRBD2 may be the D gene (5 bases each). Germline assignment: CDR1 SGHVS and CDR2 FQNEAQ. Trimming took 1 base from V and 2 from J, leaving 12 bases between them. This CDR3 has 15 amino acids. CDR3 loop: CASSLVRQGPYEQYF. DNA of the CDR3: TGTGCCAGCAGCTTAGTTCGGCAGGGACCCTACGAGCAGTACTTC.

J is TRBJ2-1 and V is TRBV9, with D perhaps TRBD2 (6 bases). With 0 bases removed from V and 5 bases from J, the gap between germline ends came to 9 bases. This CDR3 contains 14 residues. The germline CDR1 and CDR2 sequences are SGDLS and YYNGEE. CDR3 nucleotides: TGTGCCAGCAGCGTAGCTAGCGTGAACAATGAGCAGTTCTTC. Encoded protein: CASSVASVNNEQFF.

Details on this clone: The same CDR3 also results from other DNA sequences found in this sample. V usage is TRBV28 and J usage is TRBJ2-2; 9 bases align to TRBD1. After removal of 5 bases from V and 4 bases from J, the junction contained 5 bases not matched to a gene. Per the germline V gene, CDR1 is MDHEN and CDR2 is SYDVKM. There are 15 residues in the CDR3. DNA for the CDR3: TGTGCCAGCAGTCTACAGGGGGCGGGCACCGGGGAGCTGTTTTTT. Protein product: CASSLQGAGTGELFF.

This chain joins TRBV2 and TRBJ2-3, with 9 bases fitting TRBD2. This CDR3 contains 14 residues. The germline CDR1 and CDR2 sequences are SNHLY and FYNNEI. V was pared by 6 bases and J by 4 bases, with 5 bases of the junction left unmatched. CDR3 residues: CASSRGRGSDTQYF. CDR3 coding DNA: TGTGCCAGCAGCCGCGGGAGGGGCTCAGATACGCAGTATTTT.